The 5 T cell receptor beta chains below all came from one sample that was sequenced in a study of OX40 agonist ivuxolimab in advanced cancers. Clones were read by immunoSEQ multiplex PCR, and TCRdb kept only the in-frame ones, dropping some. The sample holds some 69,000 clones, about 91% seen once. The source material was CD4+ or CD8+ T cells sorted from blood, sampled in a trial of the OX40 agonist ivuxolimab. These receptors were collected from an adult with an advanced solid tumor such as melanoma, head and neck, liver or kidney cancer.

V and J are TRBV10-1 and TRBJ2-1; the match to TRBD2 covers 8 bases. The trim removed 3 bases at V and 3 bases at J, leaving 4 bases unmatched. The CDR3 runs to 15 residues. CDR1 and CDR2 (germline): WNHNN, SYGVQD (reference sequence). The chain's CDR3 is CASSDQREYYNEQFF. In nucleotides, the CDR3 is TGCGCCAGCAGTGACCAGCGGGAGTACTACAATGAGCAGTTCTTC.

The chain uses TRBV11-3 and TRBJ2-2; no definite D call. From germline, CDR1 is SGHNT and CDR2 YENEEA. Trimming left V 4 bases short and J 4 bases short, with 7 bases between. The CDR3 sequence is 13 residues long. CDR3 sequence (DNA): TGTGCCAGCAGCTCCCCAGGCACCGGGGAGCTGTTTTTT. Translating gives CASSSPGTGELFF.

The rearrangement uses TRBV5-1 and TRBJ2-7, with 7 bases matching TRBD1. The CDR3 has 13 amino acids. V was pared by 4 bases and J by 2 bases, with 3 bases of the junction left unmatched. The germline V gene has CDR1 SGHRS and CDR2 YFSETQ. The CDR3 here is CASSPGQTYEQYF. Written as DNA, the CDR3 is TGCGCCAGCAGCCCGGGACAGACCTACGAGCAGTACTTC.

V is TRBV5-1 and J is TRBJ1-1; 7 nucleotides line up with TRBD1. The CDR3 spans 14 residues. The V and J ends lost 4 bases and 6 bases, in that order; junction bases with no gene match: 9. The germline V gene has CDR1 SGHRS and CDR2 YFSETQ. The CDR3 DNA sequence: TGCGCCAGCAGCGTACAACAGGGGTTTGCTGAAGCTTTCTTT. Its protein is CASSVQQGFAEAFF.

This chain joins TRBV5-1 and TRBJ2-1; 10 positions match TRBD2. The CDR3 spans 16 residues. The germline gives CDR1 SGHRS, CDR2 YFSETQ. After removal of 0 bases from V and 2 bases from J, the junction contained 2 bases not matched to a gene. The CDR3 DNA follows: TGCGCCAGCAGCTTGGAAGCGGGAGGGACCTACAATGAGCAGTTCTTC. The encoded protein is CASSLEAGGTYNEQFF.